This T cell receptor beta chain was found in a study of blood T cell repertoires in COVID-19. Study at large: There were acute and convalescent COVID-19 samples, and they came from the United States, Italy and Spain. T cells, B-cell-depleted T cells, or PBMCs provided the cDNA or gDNA that served as material.

Methods used by the authors: Estimation of nucleated cell counts was performed using reference gene primer amplification. Sequenced by immunoSEQ multiplex PCR; TCRdb stores in-frame clones only, minus some. That table is the source of V, J and clone size, and D and trimming were worked out from the DNA. There are under 200,000 clones in the sample; about 85% occur only once, and over 5% lies in the top ten. In this sample, this clone turned up a few times. The ends were cut back, 0 bases at V and 4 bases at J, with 16 bases in the middle. The CDR3 covers 16 residues. From germline, CDR1 is SGHRS and CDR2 YFSETQ. Patients from Seattle were sampled longitudinally, starting during active infection.

The sequence came from a woman aged 40 to 50 with COVID-19, enrolled during active disease. The chain carries TRBV5-1 and TRBJ1-2; D gene uncertain. Sequences were obtained from peripheral blood. The CDR3 loop reads CASSLEPVNTAYGYTF. In nucleotides, the CDR3 is TGCGCCAGCAGCTTGGAACCCGTCAATACAGCCTATGGCTACACCTTC.